The 18 T cell receptor beta chains below come from one sample, sequenced in a study of blood T cell repertoires in COVID-19 (dated by TCRdb to 2019 to 2021). Libraries were made using the immunoSEQ multiplex PCR assay. TCRdb re-hosts the immuneACCESS table, in-frame sequences only. Its copies lack some clones; in the studies checked, an unresolved V gene accounts for under half of them, and the cause for the rest is not known. For this sample the table gives 250,000 to 300,000 clones, of which about four fifths were detected only once. The ten largest clonotypes hold 4.5% to 7% of the sample. The source material was peripheral blood. The source is a man older than 75 with acute or convalescent COVID-19.

Worth noting for this clone: Its ends do not fully match the called genes, so a read error is possible. The chain has TRBV19 and TRBJ2-1; tentatively, D is TRBD2 (5 bases). Germline CDR1 is LNHDA and CDR2 is SQIVND (reference sequence). The CDR3 has 15 amino acids. CDR3 bases: TGTGCCAATAGTATCCGGGGTAGGAGTACCGGTGAGCAGTTCTTC. Translated, it gives CANSIRGRSTGEQFF.

This clone was recorded a few times. The genes are TRBV4-1 and TRBJ2-3; possible D gene TRBD2, 5 bases. CDR3 length: 15 amino acids. The V end lost 2 bases, the J end lost 0 bases, and 9 bases lay between the germline ends. Germline V gene sequence: CDR1 MGHRA, CDR2 YSYEKL. CDR3 residues: CASSQQEASTDTQYF. CDR3 DNA: TGCGCCAGCAGCCAACAGGAGGCTAGCACAGATACGCAGTATTTT.

This rearrangement joins TRBV30 to TRBJ2-7; 7 positions agree with TRBD1. The V gene's germline CDR1 is GTSNPN and CDR2 SVGIG (reference sequence). The junction had 7 bases not matched to a gene; V was cut back by 4 bases and J by 4 bases. There are 13 residues in the CDR3. This CDR3 reads CAWTRTGPYEQYF. CDR3 bases: TGTGCCTGGACCAGGACAGGCCCTTACGAGCAGTACTTC.

As DNA, the CDR3 is TGTGCCAGCAGTAAGAGACAGGATTCTTTCTCTGGAAACACCATATATTTT. It encodes CASSKRQDSFSGNTIYF. The genes are TRBV28 and TRBJ1-3; D might be TRBD1 (6 bases). Trimming took off 5 bases at V and 0 bases at J, with 17 bases between the two ends. Germline assignment: CDR1 MDHEN and CDR2 SYDVKM. The CDR3 is 17 residues long.

The rearrangement links TRBV13 to TRBJ2-1; 8 bases are a match to TRBD1. This CDR3 comprises 15 residues. The junction had 6 bases not matched to a gene; V was cut back by 0 bases and J by 8 bases. Germline CDR1 reads PRHDT; CDR2 reads FYEKMQ (reference sequence). The CDR3 bases are TGTGCCAGCAGCTTAGGTGGGACAGGATATCATGAGCAGTTCTTC. Its translation is CASSLGGTGYHEQFF.

This clone was detected only once. V gene TRBV6-6 combines with J gene TRBJ1-1, with D unclear. With 0 bases removed from V and 5 bases from J, the gap between germline ends came to 13 bases. The V gene's germline CDR1 is MNHNY and CDR2 SVGAGI (reference sequence). There are 15 residues in the CDR3. CDR3 region: CASSYSPVTGTEAFF. For the CDR3, the DNA is TGTGCCAGCAGTTACTCTCCGGTGACGGGGACTGAAGCTTTCTTT.

The V call is TRBV18, the J call TRBJ1-6, with a weak D call TRBD1 (6 bases). This CDR3 region has 15 residues. V lost 1 base, J lost 7 bases, and 11 bases lay in between. Germline V CDR1 and CDR2: KGHSH, LQKENI. The CDR3 DNA reads as TGTGCCAGCTCACCACTCCCAGGGGACAATTCACCCCTCCACTTT. Translating it yields CASSPLPGDNSPLHF. Full variable domain (missing parts from reference TRBV18 and TRBJ1-6): NAGVMQNPRHLVRRRGQEARLRCSPMKGHSHVYWYRQLPEEGLKFMVYLQKENIIDESGMPKERFSAEFPKEGPSILRIQQVVRGDSAAYFCASSPLPGDNSPLHFGNGTRLTVT.

The CDR3 sequence is CASSSSGILAKNIQYF. CDR3 nucleotide sequence: TGTGCCAGCAGTTCCTCAGGGATACTAGCCAAAAACATTCAGTACTTC. The chain employs TRBV28 and TRBJ2-4, with D possibly TRBD1 on 5 matching bases. Trimming pared 4 bases from V and 0 bases from J, leaving 13 bases between. The CDR3 is made up of 16 amino acids. The germline CDR1 and CDR2 sequences are MDHEN and SYDVKM.

Comment on this clone: The identical CDR3 is also encoded by other nucleotide sequences in the sample. The chain recombines TRBV29-1 with TRBJ2-2; D might be TRBD1 (6 bases). The CDR3 extends over 14 amino acids. Trimming shortened V by 4 bases and J by 2 bases, and 11 bases separated the two germline ends. Germline V gene lookup returns CDR1 SQVTM and CDR2 ANQGSEA. The CDR3 loop is CSVGGGQNTGELFF. CDR3 sequence (DNA): TGCAGCGTTGGTGGGGGCCAAAACACCGGGGAGCTGTTTTTT.

This chain links TRBV5-6 with TRBJ1-2, with TRBD1 identical over 10 bases. The CDR3 runs 14 residues. J gave up 4 bases and V 4 bases, and 4 bases lay outside the gene matches. Germline V CDR1 and CDR2: SGHDT, YYEEEE. CDR3 loop: CASSQGDRGYGYTF. CDR3 DNA sequence: TGTGCCAGCAGCCAAGGGGACAGGGGCTATGGCTACACCTTC.

CDR3 sequence (DNA): TGTGCCAGCAGTTGGACTAGCGGGGGGGAGGGCAAAAACATTCAGTACTTC. It codes for CASSWTSGGEGKNIQYF. The chain carries TRBV2 and TRBJ2-4, with 15 bases aligning to TRBD2. Germline V lookup: CDR1 SNHLY, CDR2 FYNNEI. Trimming took 5 bases from V and 3 from J; bases not matched to a gene: 5. This CDR3 has 17 residues.

This clone appeared a single time. The rearrangement links TRBV18 to TRBJ1-6, with D possibly being TRBD1 (5 bases). CDR3 length: 15 residues. V dropped 5 bases and J dropped 8 bases, with 16 bases sitting between them. Per germline, CDR1 KGHSH and CDR2 LQKENI. The CDR3 DNA reads TGTGCCAGCTCAACATACGGGGGTACAGATTCACCCCTCCACTTT. It is translated as CASSTYGGTDSPLHF.

V is TRBV5-4 and J is TRBJ2-7; 9 nucleotides match TRBD2. V trimming: 5 bases; J trimming: 6 bases; junction bases outside the gene matches: 9. In germline, CDR1 is SGHNT, CDR2 YYREEE (reference sequence). This CDR3 has 14 amino acids. CDR3 sequence: CASSSLLAGSEQYF. The CDR3, as DNA: TGTGCCAGCAGTTCGTTGCTAGCGGGATCCGAGCAGTACTTC.

This clone has just one count. This rearrangement joins TRBV6-4 to TRBJ2-5; 7 bases line up with TRBD1. Germline values: CDR1 MRHNA, CDR2 SNTAGT. The CDR3 totals 13 residues. V gave up 3 bases and J gave up 4 bases; unmatched junction bases: 2. For the CDR3, the DNA is TGTGCCAGCAGTGAGAACAGGGGAGAGACCCAGTACTTC. Translation gives CASSENRGETQYF.

J is TRBJ2-2 and V is TRBV27, with D perhaps TRBD2 (6 bases). CDR1 is MNHEY, CDR2 SMNVEV, per germline (reference sequence). The CDR3 extends over 15 amino acids. Trimming shortened V by 7 bases and J by 7 bases, and 19 bases separated the two germline ends. DNA of the CDR3: TGTGCCAGCACCACAGCGGGTATAGCCGTCGGGGAGCTGTTTTTT. It translates to CASTTAGIAVGELFF.

The rearrangement joins TRBV5-1 to TRBJ2-3; 8 nucleotides match TRBD1. Germline V gives CDR1 SGHRS, CDR2 YFSETQ. The CDR3 totals 15 residues. The V gene end was trimmed by 5 bases and the J gene end by 4 bases; junction bases not matched to a gene: 9. CDR3 nucleotide sequence: TGCGCCAGCAGTCCGACAGGGGACCTATCAGATACGCAGTATTTT. Translation gives CASSPTGDLSDTQYF. Together with reference TRBV5-1 and TRBJ2-3, the CDR3 gives the full variable domain: KAGVTQTPRYLIKTRGQQVTLSCSPISGHRSVSWYQQTPGQGLQFLFEYFSETQRNKGNFPGRFSGRQFSNSRSEMNVSTLELGDSALYLCASSPTGDLSDTQYFGPGTRLTVL.

The chain combines TRBV5-1 with TRBJ2-3, with TRBD2 identical over 11 bases. The germline gives CDR1 SGHRS, CDR2 YFSETQ. The length of the CDR3 is 19 residues. V lost 2 bases to trimming and J lost 4 bases; unmatched junction nucleotides: 15. The CDR3 nucleotides read TGCGCCAGCAGCTTCCCTAGCGGGAGGATATGGACCTCCGCAGATACGCAGTATTTT. Protein product: CASSFPSGRIWTSADTQYF.

The chain combines TRBV18 with TRBJ2-5, with D maybe TRBD1 (5 bases). This CDR3 is built from 13 residues. CDR1 and CDR2 (germline): KGHSH, LQKENI. The V and J ends lost 6 bases and 3 bases respectively, with 11 bases between them. The chain's CDR3 is CASSRGAKETQYF. The CDR3 DNA reads as TGTGCCAGCTCGCGTGGGGCAAAAGAGACCCAGTACTTC. Full variable domain (rest looked up from reference TRBV18 and TRBJ2-5): NAGVMQNPRHLVRRRGQEARLRCSPMKGHSHVYWYRQLPEEGLKFMVYLQKENIIDESGMPKERFSAEFPKEGPSILRIQQVVRGDSAAYFCASSRGAKETQYFGPGTRLLVL.